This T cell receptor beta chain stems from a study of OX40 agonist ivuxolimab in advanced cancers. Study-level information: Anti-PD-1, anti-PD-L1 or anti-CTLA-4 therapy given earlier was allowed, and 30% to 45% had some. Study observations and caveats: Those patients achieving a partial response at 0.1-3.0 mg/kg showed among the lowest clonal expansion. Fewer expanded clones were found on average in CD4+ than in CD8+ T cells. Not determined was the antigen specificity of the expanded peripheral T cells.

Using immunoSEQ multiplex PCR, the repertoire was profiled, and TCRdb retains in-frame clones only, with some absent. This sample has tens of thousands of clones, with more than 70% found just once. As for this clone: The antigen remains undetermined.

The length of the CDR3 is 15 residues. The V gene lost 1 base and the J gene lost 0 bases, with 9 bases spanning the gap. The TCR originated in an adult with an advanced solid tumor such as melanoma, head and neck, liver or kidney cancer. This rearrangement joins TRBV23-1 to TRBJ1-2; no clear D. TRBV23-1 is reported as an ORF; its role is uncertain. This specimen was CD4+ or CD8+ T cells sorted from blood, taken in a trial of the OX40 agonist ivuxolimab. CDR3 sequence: CASSQWIGANYGYTF. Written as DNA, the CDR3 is TGCGCCAGCAGTCAATGGATAGGAGCTAACTATGGCTACACCTTC.